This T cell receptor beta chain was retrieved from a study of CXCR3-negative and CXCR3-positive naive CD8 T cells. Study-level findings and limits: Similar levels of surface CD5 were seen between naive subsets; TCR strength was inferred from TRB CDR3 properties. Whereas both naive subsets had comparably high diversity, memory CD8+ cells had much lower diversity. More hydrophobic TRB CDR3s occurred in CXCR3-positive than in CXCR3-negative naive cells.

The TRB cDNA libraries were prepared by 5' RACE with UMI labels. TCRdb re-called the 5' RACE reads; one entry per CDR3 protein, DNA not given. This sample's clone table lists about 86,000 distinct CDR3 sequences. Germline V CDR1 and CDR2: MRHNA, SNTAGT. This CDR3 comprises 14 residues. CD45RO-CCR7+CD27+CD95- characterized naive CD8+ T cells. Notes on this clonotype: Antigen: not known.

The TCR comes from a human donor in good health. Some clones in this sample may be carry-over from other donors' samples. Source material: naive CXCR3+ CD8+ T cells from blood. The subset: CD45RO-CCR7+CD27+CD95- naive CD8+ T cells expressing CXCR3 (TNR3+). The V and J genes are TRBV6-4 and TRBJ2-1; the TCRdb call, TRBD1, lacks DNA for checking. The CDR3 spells CASSRTGEGNEQFF.